This T cell receptor (beta chain) came from a study of T cell responses to AZD1222 COVID-19 vaccine. Study-wide points: Spike-spanning, vaccine-associated CD4 TCRs were dominant at 160-218 and 743-854. Clonal diversity was possibly underestimated, and white British individuals and females predominated among donors. Baseline seropositives among AZD1222 recipients totaled only six. All repertoire sampling was performed exclusively after the peak T cell response.

Sequenced by immunoSEQ multiplex PCR; TCRdb stores in-frame clones only, minus some. The sample records about 130,000 clones, 85% being singletons. As regards this clone: What it binds is unknown.

Trimming stripped 1 base from V and 7 bases from J, with 10 bases between. This CDR3 comprises 13 residues. Germline V gene lookup returns CDR1 SGHTA and CDR2 FQGNSA. This receptor was obtained from an adult who received the MenACWY meningococcal vaccine as a control. Sequences were derived from peripheral blood, sampled 28 days after the second dose of the MenACWY control vaccine. This chain joins TRBV7-2 and TRBJ1-1; D is undetermined. The CDR3 here is CASSLERQIEAFF. CDR3 in DNA: TGTGCCAGCAGCTTAGAACGGCAGATTGAAGCTTTCTTT.